These 9 T cell receptor beta chains were all obtained from the same sample, sequenced in a study of blood T cells in healthy people across ages. Sample-barcoded 5' priming and a J-beta primer mix drove a second PCR of about 6 to 12 cycles. MiXCR was run by TCRdb on the 5' RACE reads, yielding one entry per CDR3 protein. The sample holds approximately 670,000 distinct CDR3 sequences, around two fifths seen once. The specimen was blood. These receptors came from a man at least 80 years old in good health.

This clonotype was picked up many times. The chain employs TRBV7-2 and TRBJ2-4; TRBD1 agrees at 9 bases. The CDR3 spans 14 residues. Germline values: CDR1 SGHTA, CDR2 FQGNSA. Trimming removed 5 bases from V and 7 bases from J; junction bases left unmatched: 6. For the CDR3, the DNA is TGTGCCAGCAGCACCGGGACAGGGAATAACATTCAGTACTTC. Amino acid sequence: CASSTGTGNNIQYF.

This clonotype was seen more than once but under ten times. The chain uses TRBV2 and TRBJ2-6; D perhaps matches TRBD2 (5 bases). Germline loops: CDR1 SNHLY, CDR2 FYNNEI. The V gene lost 8 bases and the J gene lost 2 bases, with 13 bases spanning the gap. The CDR3 length is 15 residues. The CDR3 DNA follows: TGTGCCAGCGGTCCGAGGGTAGCTGGGGCCAACGTCCTGACTTTC. Translated, it gives CASGPRVAGANVLTF.

The gene calls are TRBV6-5 and TRBJ2-2; no clear D. V was clipped by 7 bases and J by 6 bases, with 9 bases between them. This CDR3 is 12 amino acids long. The germline V gene has CDR1 MNHEY and CDR2 SVGAGI. CDR3 protein: CASIHTSGELFF. The CDR3 DNA reads TGTGCCAGCATCCATACTTCCGGGGAGCTGTTTTTT.

This clonotype was picked up a small number of times. The rearrangement joins TRBV28 to TRBJ2-5; tentative D call: TRBD2 (5 bases). CDR1 is MDHEN and CDR2 is SYDVKM in the germline V gene. The CDR3 has 15 residues. The ends were cut back, 2 bases at V and 3 bases at J, with 13 bases in the middle. The chain's CDR3 is CASSLLRGAEETQYF. CDR3 coding DNA: TGTGCCAGCAGTTTACTCCGGGGAGCTGAAGAGACCCAGTACTTC. The whole variable domain, filled in from reference TRBV28 and TRBJ2-5, reads DVKVTQSSRYLVKRTGEKVFLECVQDMDHENMFWYRQDPGLGLRLIYFSYDVKMKEKGDIPEGYSVSREKKERFSLILESASTNQTSMYLCASSLLRGAEETQYFGPGTRLLVL.

This chain joins TRBV6-2 or TRBV6-3 and TRBJ2-4; D is undetermined. Germline V lookup: CDR1 MNHEY, CDR2 SVGEGT. The CDR3 loop spans 18 amino acids. V was pared by 5 bases and J by 6 bases, with 26 bases between. CDR3 coding DNA: TGTGCCAGCAGTCCCTTAGGGAAGAGGCCCTATATCGGAAACATTCAGTACTTC. The encoded protein is CASSPLGKRPYIGNIQYF.

This clonotype appeared many times. This chain links TRBV6-1 with TRBJ1-5, with D maybe TRBD1 (5 bases). This CDR3 is built from 14 residues. V lost 3 bases, J lost 6 bases, and 12 bases lay in between. Germline CDR1 and CDR2: MNHNS and SASEGT. CDR3 DNA sequence: TGTGCCAGCAGTGACCCAGGGTTGGGTCAGCCCCAGCATTTT. It encodes CASSDPGLGQPQHF.

This clonotype turned up a few times. This chain joins TRBV15 and TRBJ2-7; D uncertain. Trimming stripped 1 base from V and 7 bases from J, with 14 bases between. CDR1 and CDR2 from the germline V gene are LNHNV and YYDKDF (reference sequence). This CDR3 is built from 14 residues. The CDR3 here is CATSRALSTAEQYF. The CDR3 coding sequence is TGTGCCACCAGCAGAGCCCTAAGCACGGCAGAGCAGTACTTC.

As regards this clonotype: A much larger clonotype is one base distant, so this may be a read error. The V gene is TRBV10-3, the J gene TRBJ2-6, with a possible D match to TRBD1 (5 bases). CDR3 size: 14 residues. Per the germline V gene, CDR1 is ENHRY and CDR2 is SYGVKD. The CDR3 coding sequence is TGTGCCATCAGCCAAGCCTCTGGGGCCAACGTCCCGACTTTC. It encodes CAISQASGANVPTF.

This chain uses TRBV20-1 with TRBJ2-5; a weak D match, TRBD1 (5 bases). Trimming cost V 7 bases and J 0 bases, with 12 bases left between them. CDR1 is DFQATT, CDR2 SNEGSKA, per germline (reference sequence). The CDR3 is 13 residues long. CDR3 region: CSVGDMYQETQYF. Here the CDR3 DNA reads TGCAGTGTAGGGGATATGTACCAAGAGACCCAGTACTTC.